This T cell receptor beta chain stems from a study of early T cells in non-severe SARS-CoV-2 infection. Overall study context: Sequencing was performed on bulk RNA from unsorted whole blood, leaving chains unpaired. Whole-study findings and limits: VDJdb-based matching was biased toward anti-spike CD8 responses and missed private and CD4 specificities.

This clonotype was picked up a small number of times. Its specificity is not known. As part of library construction, unique molecular identifiers were attached to individual cDNA molecules. In TCRdb, the 5' RACE reads were re-called with MiXCR into one record per CDR3 protein. The sample holds roughly 40,000 distinct CDR3 sequences, approximately 7.1% seen once. Germline V gene data show CDR1 as MNHEY and CDR2 as SMNVEV (reference sequence). The CDR3 has 15 residues. V lost 3 bases and J 3 bases, leaving 15 bases between the germline ends. Sequences were obtained from whole blood. The chain employs TRBV27 and TRBJ2-7, with D unresolved. This clonotype originated in an adult who was a healthcare worker with PCR-confirmed SARS-CoV-2 infection or an uninfected control (not recorded which). This CDR3 is CASSFPLRTDYEQYF. DNA for the CDR3: TGTGCCAGCAGTTTCCCATTGCGGACCGACTACGAGCAGTACTTC.